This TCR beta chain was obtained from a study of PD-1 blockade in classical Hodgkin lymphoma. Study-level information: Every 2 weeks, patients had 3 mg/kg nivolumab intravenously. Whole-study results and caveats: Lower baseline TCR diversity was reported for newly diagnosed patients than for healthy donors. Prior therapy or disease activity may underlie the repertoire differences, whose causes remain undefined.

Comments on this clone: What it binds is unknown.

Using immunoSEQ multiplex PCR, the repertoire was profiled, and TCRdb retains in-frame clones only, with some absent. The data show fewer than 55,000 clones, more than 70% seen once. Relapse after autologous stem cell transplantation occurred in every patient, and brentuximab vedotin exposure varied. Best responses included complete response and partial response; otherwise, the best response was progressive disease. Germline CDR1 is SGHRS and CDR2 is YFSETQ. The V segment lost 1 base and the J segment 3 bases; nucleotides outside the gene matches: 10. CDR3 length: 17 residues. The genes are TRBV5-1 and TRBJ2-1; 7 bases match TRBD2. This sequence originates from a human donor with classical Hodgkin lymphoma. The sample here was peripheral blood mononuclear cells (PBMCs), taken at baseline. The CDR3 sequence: CASSLTRAPSGYNEQFF. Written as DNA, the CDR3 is TGCGCCAGCAGCTTGACCAGGGCGCCTAGCGGCTACAATGAGCAGTTCTTC.